The 21 T cell receptor beta chains given below trace back to one sample, sequenced in a study of T cell responses to AZD1222 COVID-19 vaccine. TCRdb's copy holds only in-frame clones and misses some; the assay was immunoSEQ multiplex PCR. This table holds some 130,000 clones, roughly 80% found once. The sequencing here drew on peripheral blood, taken on day 0 of AZD1222 vaccination. These receptors were obtained from an adult in good health.

The chain is built from TRBV12-3 or TRBV12-4 and TRBJ2-2; tentatively, D is TRBD1 or TRBD2 (6 bases each). The CDR3 length is 13 residues. V was shortened by 4 bases and J by 6 bases, with 9 bases between the two germline ends. DNA of the CDR3: TGTGCCAGCAGTTCGGGGGCCCCCGGGGAGCTGTTTTTT. It encodes CASSSGAPGELFF.

The rearrangement links TRBV4-1 to TRBJ2-7; possibly TRBD1 for D (6 bases). Trimming removed 1 base at V and 12 bases at J, with 16 bases between. This CDR3 has 13 residues. In germline, CDR1 is MGHRA, CDR2 YSYEKL. The CDR3 loop is CASSQVEQGLRYF. The CDR3 region has the DNA TGCGCCAGCAGCCAAGTTGAACAGGGATTGAGGTACTTC.

The chain employs TRBV15 and TRBJ1-1, with D perhaps matching TRBD1 (5 bases). The germline CDR1 and CDR2 sequences are LNHNV and YYDKDF (reference sequence). Trimming pared 0 bases from V and 10 bases from J, leaving 12 bases between. The CDR3 contains 13 residues. DNA for the CDR3: TGTGCCACCAGCAGAGATTTGCCAGGGTCAGCTTTCTTT. This sequence encodes CATSRDLPGSAFF.

The chain joins TRBV9 to TRBJ2-3; D unresolved. Germline CDR1 is SGDLS and CDR2 is YYNGEE. This CDR3 contains 14 residues. The V and J ends lost 4 bases and 1 base respectively, with 10 bases between them. The CDR3 DNA reads TGTGCCAGCAGCACTTATCCAGGCACAGATACGCAGTATTTT. Amino acids: CASSTYPGTDTQYF. Using reference TRBV9 and TRBJ2-3 for the parts outside the CDR3, the full variable domain is DSGVTQTPKHLITATGQRVTLRCSPRSGDLSVYWYQQSLDQGLQFLIQYYNGEERAKGNILERFSAQQFPDLHSELNLSSLELGDSALYFCASSTYPGTDTQYFGPGTRLTVL.

The V call is TRBV28, the J call TRBJ1-6; TRBD1 agrees at 9 bases. CDR1 and CDR2 (germline): MDHEN, SYDVKM. The CDR3 consists of 16 residues. The V and J ends lost 4 bases and 10 bases, in that order; junction bases with no gene match: 11. CDR3 in amino acids: CASSSHTGGINSPLHF. CDR3 DNA: TGTGCCAGCAGTTCCCACACAGGGGGCATTAACTCACCCCTCCACTTT. Complete variable domain (other parts from reference TRBV28 and TRBJ1-6): DVKVTQSSRYLVKRTGEKVFLECVQDMDHENMFWYRQDPGLGLRLIYFSYDVKMKEKGDIPEGYSVSREKKERFSLILESASTNQTSMYLCASSSHTGGINSPLHFGNGTRLTVT.

This clone appeared a single time. V usage is TRBV9 and J usage is TRBJ1-1; TRBD1 matches at 8 bases. The germline CDR1 and CDR2 sequences are SGDLS and YYNGEE. CDR3 size: 15 residues. V shed 4 bases and J 1 base; nucleotides not matched to a gene: 6. CDR3 in DNA: TGTGCCAGCAGCCAGGGGGCTCAGTCGAACACTGAAGCTTTCTTT. Protein: CASSQGAQSNTEAFF.

This sequence joins TRBV4-2 and TRBJ2-7; 10 bases are a match to TRBD2. The germline V gene encodes CDR1 LGHNA and CDR2 YNFKEQ. The J segment lost 2 bases and the V segment lost 0 bases, leaving 7 bases of the junction unmatched. The CDR3 runs 17 residues. In DNA form, the CDR3 reads TGTGCCAGCAGCCAAGAGGCCACTAGCGGGGCACCCTACGAGCAGTACTTC. This gives the protein CASSQEATSGAPYEQYF.

The chain is built from TRBV6-1 and TRBJ1-5, with 8 bases that match TRBD1. The CDR3 totals 13 residues. CDR1 is MNHNS, CDR2 SASEGT, per germline. V gave up 3 bases and J gave up 9 bases; unmatched junction bases: 4. The CDR3 bases are TGTGCCAGCAGTGAGCCAGGGGGCCGGCCCCAGCATTTT. Its protein is CASSEPGGRPQHF.

This clone was seen only once. CDR3 coding DNA: TGTGCCAGCAGCCCGTCAGGGCTAGCGGGGGGGAATGAGCAGTTCTTC. Its translation is CASSPSGLAGGNEQFF. This rearrangement joins TRBV4-2 to TRBJ2-1; TRBD2 agrees at 12 bases. CDR3 length: 16 amino acids. From germline, CDR1 is LGHNA and CDR2 YNFKEQ. Trimming took 4 bases from V and 7 from J; bases not matched to a gene: 8.

J is TRBJ2-7 and V is TRBV6-2 or TRBV6-3; D is undetermined. Germline-derived CDR1 and CDR2 are MNHEY and SVGEGT. V shed 4 bases and J shed 3 bases, with 16 bases lying between them. This CDR3 region has 15 residues. The CDR3 loop reads CASSSHSVFYYEQYF. Written as DNA, the CDR3 is TGTGCCAGCAGTTCACACAGCGTTTTCTACTACGAGCAGTACTTC.

The chain uses TRBV9 and TRBJ2-7; TRBD2 agrees at 7 bases. The germline V gene encodes CDR1 SGDLS and CDR2 YYNGEE. The V and J ends lost 2 bases and 1 base, in that order; junction bases with no gene match: 6. This CDR3 region has 15 residues. The CDR3, as DNA: TGTGCCAGCAGCGTGAGGGACTACTTTTCCTACGAGCAGTACTTC. It yields the protein CASSVRDYFSYEQYF.

The genes are TRBV28 and TRBJ1-2; tentatively, D is TRBD1 (6 bases). Deletions cut 2 bases from V and 4 bases from J, with 14 bases between. Germline V lookup: CDR1 MDHEN, CDR2 SYDVKM. The CDR3 loop spans 15 amino acids. CDR3 protein: CASSLGGASLYGYTF. The CDR3 nucleotides are TGTGCCAGCAGTTTAGGGGGGGCTTCCCTCTATGGCTACACCTTC.

CDR3 bases: TGTGCCAGCAGCGTAGGAGGGGATTCACCCCTCCACTTT. Translating it yields CASSVGGDSPLHF. The rearrangement links TRBV9 to TRBJ1-6; a possible D gene is TRBD1 (5 bases). Trimming stripped 0 bases from V and 8 bases from J, with 6 bases between. Germline V gene sequence: CDR1 SGDLS, CDR2 YYNGEE. The CDR3 runs 13 residues.

The chain carries TRBV28 and TRBJ1-5; D not resolved. The length of the CDR3 is 14 residues. Germline V gene sequence: CDR1 MDHEN, CDR2 SYDVKM. Between the trimmed V and J ends, which lost 5 bases and 0 bases, there was a span of 8 bases. The CDR3 bases are TGTGCCAGCAGTCCGCACAGTAGCAATCAGCCCCAGCATTTT. This gives the protein CASSPHSSNQPQHF.

The chain links TRBV14 to TRBJ2-5; D is tentatively TRBD1 or TRBD2 (5 bases each). The germline V and J ends were trimmed by 1 base and 1 base, with 7 bases remaining between them. The germline gives CDR1 SGHDN, CDR2 FVKESK. The CDR3 runs 14 residues. The DNA of the CDR3 is TGTGCCAGCAGCCAAGCCGGGGCCCAAGAGACCCAGTACTTC. Protein sequence: CASSQAGAQETQYF. The entire variable domain, with the rest obtained from reference TRBV14 and TRBJ2-5, is as follows: EAGVTQFPSHSVIEKGQTVTLRCDPISGHDNLYWYRRVMGKEIKFLLHFVKESKQDESGMPNNRFLAERTGGTYSTLKVQPAELEDSGVYFCASSQAGAQETQYFGPGTRLLVL.

This sequence joins TRBV3-1 (or the pseudogene TRBV3-2) and TRBJ2-4; D remains ambiguous. V was clipped by 3 bases and J by 5 bases, with 8 bases between them. Germline-derived CDR1 and CDR2 are LGHDT and YNNKEL (reference sequence). This CDR3 has 13 residues. The CDR3 DNA reads TGTGCCAGCAGCCAGGGTTGGGAAAACATTCAGTACTTC. Encoded protein: CASSQGWENIQYF.

A few counts support this clone. The V call is TRBV6-1, the J call TRBJ2-3, with TRBD1 as a possible D gene (6 bases). V lost 3 bases, J lost 3 bases, and 10 bases lay in between. The CDR3 consists of 14 residues. In germline, CDR1 is MNHNS, CDR2 SASEGT. CDR3 protein: CASSDGGATDTQYF. The CDR3 nucleotides read TGTGCCAGCAGTGATGGGGGCGCGACAGATACGCAGTATTTT.

The CDR3 spells CASLRGSGGGTEAFF. CDR3 nucleotides: TGTGCCAGCTTACGTGGGTCCGGAGGTGGCACTGAAGCTTTCTTT. This chain uses TRBV7-9 with TRBJ1-1, with no clear D. V lost 8 bases and J 4 bases, leaving 20 bases between the germline ends. CDR3 length: 15 residues. CDR1 and CDR2 (germline): SEHNR, FQNEAQ (reference sequence). Using reference TRBV7-9 and TRBJ1-1 for the parts outside the CDR3, the full variable domain is DTGVSQNPRHKITKRGQNVTFRCDPISEHNRLYWYRQTLGQGPEFLTYFQNEAQLEKSRLLSDRFSAERPKGSFSTLEIQRTEQGDSAMYLCASLRGSGGGTEAFFGQGTRLTVV.

The chain links TRBV28 to TRBJ2-7; possibly TRBD1 for D (6 bases). This CDR3 contains 13 residues. Germline V CDR1 and CDR2: MDHEN, SYDVKM. The V gene lost 5 bases and the J gene lost 5 bases, with 13 bases spanning the gap. The CDR3 here is CASSGRRGNEQYF. Here the CDR3 DNA reads TGTGCCAGCAGTGGCCGCAGGGGCAACGAGCAGTACTTC. The full variable domain, rest sourced from reference TRBV28 and TRBJ2-7, is DVKVTQSSRYLVKRTGEKVFLECVQDMDHENMFWYRQDPGLGLRLIYFSYDVKMKEKGDIPEGYSVSREKKERFSLILESASTNQTSMYLCASSGRRGNEQYFGPGTRLTVT.

The chain has TRBV28 and TRBJ1-6, with D perhaps matching TRBD1 (5 bases). The CDR3 consists of 15 residues. Germline V gene sequence: CDR1 MDHEN, CDR2 SYDVKM. Trimming shortened V by 2 bases and J by 4 bases, and 9 bases separated the two germline ends. Here the CDR3 DNA reads TGTGCCAGCAGTTTAAAGGCAGGGTATAATTCACCCCTCCACTTT. It yields the protein CASSLKAGYNSPLHF.

The rearrangement uses TRBV10-3 and TRBJ1-2; a weak D match, TRBD1 (5 bases). Looked up from germline, CDR1 is ENHRY and CDR2 is SYGVKD. This CDR3 has 13 amino acids. Trimming cost V 4 bases and J 2 bases, with 8 bases left between them. The CDR3 protein is CAISVGGNYGYTF. As DNA, the CDR3 is TGTGCCATCAGTGTGGGGGGGAACTATGGCTACACCTTC.